A selection of T cell receptor beta chains follows, all from one sample in a study of immune evolution from preneoplasia to lung adenocarcinoma. Profiling relied on immunoSEQ multiplex PCR, and the TCRdb table lists in-frame clones only, not all of them. The sample consists of about 5,700 clones, around 85% of them appearing once. The specimen sequenced was FFPE normal lung tissue adjacent to the tumor. The receptor set was obtained from a person aged 45 to 69 with lung adenocarcinoma. Each CDR3 is given with its conserved first and last residue. Size is stated for part of the rows, as once, few or many counts, or as a class when the clone is expanded.

V gene: TRBV11-2; clone size: -; J gene: TRBJ2-3; CDR3 protein: CASSLWADTQYF
V gene: TRBV28; clone size: -; J gene: TRBJ1-2; CDR3 protein: CASREGINYGYTF
V gene: TRBV15; clone size: -; J gene: TRBJ1-5; CDR3 protein: CATSRDRGYGGNQPQHF
V gene: TRBV28; clone size: -; J gene: TRBJ1-1; CDR3 protein: CASTPGGALEAFF
V gene: TRBV28; clone size: -; J gene: TRBJ2-7; CDR3 protein: CASRELLAGPSKGYF
V gene: TRBV9; clone size: -; J gene: TRBJ2-3; CDR3 protein: CASSVRADTQYF
V gene: TRBV29-1; clone size: -; J gene: TRBJ1-2; CDR3 protein: CSVELLGYNYGYTF
V gene: TRBV16; clone size: -; J gene: TRBJ1-2; CDR3 protein: CASSQSLGYGYTF
V gene: TRBV7-9; clone size: -; J gene: TRBJ2-1; CDR3 protein: CASSSYGSHFTLNEQFF
V gene: TRBV2; clone size: -; J gene: TRBJ2-5; CDR3 protein: CASRKLETQYF
V gene: TRBV5-1; clone size: -; J gene: TRBJ1-1; CDR3 protein: CASSFNPGATEAFF
V gene: TRBV10-1; clone size: -; J gene: TRBJ2-1; CDR3 protein: CASSEGLAGVGSYNEQFF
V gene: TRBV12-2; clone size: -; J gene: TRBJ2-3; CDR3 protein: CASRLGAGDTQYF
V gene: TRBV10-3; clone size: -; J gene: TRBJ2-1; CDR3 protein: CAISRRGQGDNEQFF
V gene: TRBV7-9; clone size: once; J gene: TRBJ1-1; CDR3 protein: CASSLAMYGQGNTEAFF
V gene: TRBV5-4; clone size: -; J gene: TRBJ2-3; CDR3 protein: CASSLVSAPTQYF
V gene: TRBV4-2; clone size: -; J gene: TRBJ2-5; CDR3 protein: CASSQVLAGGETQYF
V gene: TRBV6-5; clone size: -; J gene: TRBJ1-2; CDR3 protein: CASRLTTGWYGYTF
V gene: TRBV5-4; clone size: -; J gene: TRBJ2-1; CDR3 protein: CASTRTGNYNEQFF
V gene: TRBV9; clone size: -; J gene: TRBJ1-2; CDR3 protein: CASSFAVGGPNYGYTF
V gene: TRBV11-2; clone size: -; J gene: TRBJ2-1; CDR3 protein: CASSLEGSYNEQFF
V gene: TRBV28; clone size: -; J gene: TRBJ2-7; CDR3 protein: CASRPGVLDDDSTSSYEQYF
V gene: TRBV6-5; clone size: -; J gene: TRBJ2-1; CDR3 protein: CASSYERGSNEQFF
V gene: TRBV11-2; clone size: -; J gene: TRBJ1-4; CDR3 protein: CASSLKATNEKLFF
V gene: TRBV5-4; clone size: -; J gene: TRBJ2-3; CDR3 protein: CASSLTGGIDTQYF
V gene: TRBV4-1; clone size: -; J gene: TRBJ2-5; CDR3 protein: CASSQASDWLYQETQYF
V gene: TRBV11-3; clone size: -; J gene: TRBJ2-2; CDR3 protein: CASSLWEVNTGELFF
V gene: TRBV19; clone size: once; J gene: TRBJ2-3; CDR3 protein: CASSISSSGFVYTQYF